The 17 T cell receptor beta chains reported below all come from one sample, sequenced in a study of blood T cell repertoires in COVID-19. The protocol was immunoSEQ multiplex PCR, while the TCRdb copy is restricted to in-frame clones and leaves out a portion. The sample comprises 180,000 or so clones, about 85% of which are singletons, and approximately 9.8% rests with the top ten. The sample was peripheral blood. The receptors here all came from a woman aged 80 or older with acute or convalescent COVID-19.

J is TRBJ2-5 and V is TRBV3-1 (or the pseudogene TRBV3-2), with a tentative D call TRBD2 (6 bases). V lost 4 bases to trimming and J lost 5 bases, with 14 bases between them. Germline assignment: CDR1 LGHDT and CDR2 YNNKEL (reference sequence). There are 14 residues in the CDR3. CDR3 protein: CASSLRTTRETQYF. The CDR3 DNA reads TGTGCCAGCAGCCTCCGGACTACCAGGGAGACCCAGTACTTC.

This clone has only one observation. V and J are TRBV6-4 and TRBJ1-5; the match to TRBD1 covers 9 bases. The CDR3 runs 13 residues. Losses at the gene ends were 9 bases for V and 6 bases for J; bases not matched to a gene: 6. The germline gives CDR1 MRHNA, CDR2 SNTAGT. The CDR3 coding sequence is TGTGCCAGGCCGGGACAGGGAGGTCAGCCCCAGCATTTT. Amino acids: CARPGQGGQPQHF.

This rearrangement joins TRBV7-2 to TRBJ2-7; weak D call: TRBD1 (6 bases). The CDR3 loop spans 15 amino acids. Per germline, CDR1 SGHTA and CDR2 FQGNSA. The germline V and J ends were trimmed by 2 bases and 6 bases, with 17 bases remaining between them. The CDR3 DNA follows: TGTGCCAGCAGCTTAAAGGGACGACAGGTCGCCGAGCAGTACTTC. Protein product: CASSLKGRQVAEQYF.

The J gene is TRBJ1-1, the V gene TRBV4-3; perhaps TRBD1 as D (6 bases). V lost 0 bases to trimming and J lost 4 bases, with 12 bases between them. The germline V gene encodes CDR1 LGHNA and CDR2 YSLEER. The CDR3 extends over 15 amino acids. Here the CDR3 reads CASSQDLGGRTEAFF. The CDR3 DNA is TGCGCCAGCAGCCAAGACTTAGGGGGTCGCACTGAAGCTTTCTTT.

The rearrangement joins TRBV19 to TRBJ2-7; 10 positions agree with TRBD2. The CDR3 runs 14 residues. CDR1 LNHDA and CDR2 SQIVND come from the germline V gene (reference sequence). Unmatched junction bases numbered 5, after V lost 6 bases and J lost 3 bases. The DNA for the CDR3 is TGTGCCAGTAGCTTAACTAGCGGGGACTACGAGCAGTACTTC. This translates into CASSLTSGDYEQYF.

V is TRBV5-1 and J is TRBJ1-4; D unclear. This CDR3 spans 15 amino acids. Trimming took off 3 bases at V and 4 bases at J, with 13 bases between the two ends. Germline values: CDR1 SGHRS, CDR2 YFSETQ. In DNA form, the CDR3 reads TGCGCCAGCAGCTGGGGAGGCGGTGGTAATGAAAAACTGTTTTTT. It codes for CASSWGGGGNEKLFF.

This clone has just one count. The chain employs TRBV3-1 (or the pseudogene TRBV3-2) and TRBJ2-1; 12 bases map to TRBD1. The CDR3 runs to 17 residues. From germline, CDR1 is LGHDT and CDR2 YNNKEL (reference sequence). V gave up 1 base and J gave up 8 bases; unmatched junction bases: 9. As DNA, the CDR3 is TGTGCCAGCAGCCAAGTGGGACAGGGGGCTTTAGGGGATGAGCAGTTCTTC. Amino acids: CASSQVGQGALGDEQFF.

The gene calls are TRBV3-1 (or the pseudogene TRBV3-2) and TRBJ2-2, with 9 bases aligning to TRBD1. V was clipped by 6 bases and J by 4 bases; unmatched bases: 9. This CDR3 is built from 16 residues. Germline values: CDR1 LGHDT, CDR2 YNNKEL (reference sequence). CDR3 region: CASRRAGQGVTGELFF. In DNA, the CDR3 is TGTGCCAGCAGACGCGCGGGACAGGGAGTCACCGGGGAGCTGTTTTTT.

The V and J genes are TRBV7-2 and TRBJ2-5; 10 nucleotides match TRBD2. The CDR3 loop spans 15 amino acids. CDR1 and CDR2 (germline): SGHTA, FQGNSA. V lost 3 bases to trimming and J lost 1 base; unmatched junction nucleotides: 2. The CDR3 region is CASSLLAGGQETQYF. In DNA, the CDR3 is TGTGCCAGCAGCTTGTTAGCGGGAGGCCAAGAGACCCAGTACTTC.

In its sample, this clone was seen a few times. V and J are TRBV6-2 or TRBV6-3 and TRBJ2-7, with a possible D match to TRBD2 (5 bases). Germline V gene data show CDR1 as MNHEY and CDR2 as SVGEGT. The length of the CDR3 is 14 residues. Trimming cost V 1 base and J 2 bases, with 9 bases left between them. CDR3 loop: CASSYWAAAYEQYF. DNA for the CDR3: TGTGCCAGCAGTTACTGGGCAGCGGCCTACGAGCAGTACTTC.

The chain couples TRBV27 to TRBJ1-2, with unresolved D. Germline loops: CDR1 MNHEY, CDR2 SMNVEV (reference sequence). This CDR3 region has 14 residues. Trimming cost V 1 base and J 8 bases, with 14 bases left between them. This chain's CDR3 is CASSLFNGRSGYTF. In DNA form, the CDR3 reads TGTGCCAGCAGTTTATTCAACGGTCGGTCAGGCTACACCTTC.

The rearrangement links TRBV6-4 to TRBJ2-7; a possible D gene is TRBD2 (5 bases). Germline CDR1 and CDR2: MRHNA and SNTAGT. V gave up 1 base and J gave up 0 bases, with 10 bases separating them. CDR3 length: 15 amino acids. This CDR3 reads CASSDWERSSYEQYF. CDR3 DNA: TGTGCCAGCAGTGACTGGGAGAGAAGCTCCTACGAGCAGTACTTC.

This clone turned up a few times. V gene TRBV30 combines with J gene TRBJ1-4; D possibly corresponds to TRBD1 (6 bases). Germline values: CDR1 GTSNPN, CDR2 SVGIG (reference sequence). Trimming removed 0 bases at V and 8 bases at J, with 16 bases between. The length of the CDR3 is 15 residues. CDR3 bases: TGTGCCTGGAGTGTAGGACAGCCCCAAGGGGAAAAACTGTTTTTT. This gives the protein CAWSVGQPQGEKLFF.

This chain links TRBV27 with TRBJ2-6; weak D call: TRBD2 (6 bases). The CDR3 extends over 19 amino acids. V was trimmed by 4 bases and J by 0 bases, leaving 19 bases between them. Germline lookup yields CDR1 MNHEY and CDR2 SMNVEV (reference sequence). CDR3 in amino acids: CASSSTGLLTLSGANVLTF. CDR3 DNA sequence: TGTGCCAGCAGTTCCACGGGACTTCTCACGCTCTCTGGGGCCAACGTCCTGACTTTC.

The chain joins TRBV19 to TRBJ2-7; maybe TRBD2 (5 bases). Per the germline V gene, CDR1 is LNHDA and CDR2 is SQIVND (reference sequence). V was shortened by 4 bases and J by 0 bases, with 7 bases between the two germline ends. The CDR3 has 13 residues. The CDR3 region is CASSRGSSYEQYF. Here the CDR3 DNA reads TGTGCCAGTAGTAGAGGGAGCTCCTACGAGCAGTACTTC.

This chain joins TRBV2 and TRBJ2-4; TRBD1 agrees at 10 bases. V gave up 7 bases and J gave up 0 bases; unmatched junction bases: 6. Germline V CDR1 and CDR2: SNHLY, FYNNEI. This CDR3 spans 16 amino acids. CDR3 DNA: TGTGCCAGCACTCCGGGACAGGGGATAGCCAAAAACATTCAGTACTTC. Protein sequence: CASTPGQGIAKNIQYF.

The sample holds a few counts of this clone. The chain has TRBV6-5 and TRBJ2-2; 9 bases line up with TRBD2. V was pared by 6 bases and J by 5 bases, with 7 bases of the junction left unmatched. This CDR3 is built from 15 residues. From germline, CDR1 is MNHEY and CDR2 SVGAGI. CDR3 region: CASSLGLAGTGELFF. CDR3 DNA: TGTGCCAGCAGCCTGGGGCTAGCGGGAACCGGGGAGCTGTTTTTT.